The 21 T cell receptor beta chains listed next were all sequenced from one sample in a study of CD8 T cells in Susac syndrome. Reverse transcription of 0.5 to 1 ug RNA used random hexamers. TCRdb fed the immunoSEQ multiplex PCR reads into MiXCR, producing one record per CDR3 protein. The top ten hold approximately 0.1% of the sample, which has some 240,000 distinct CDR3 sequences, 96% seen once. The material sequenced was CD4+ T cells from PBMCs. These receptors came from a human donor with Susac syndrome.

V is TRBV20-1 and J is TRBJ2-1; 7 nucleotides line up with TRBD2. J gave up 5 bases and V 0 bases, and 10 bases lay outside the gene matches. The CDR3 covers 16 residues. CDR1 is DFQATT, CDR2 SNEGSKA, per germline (reference sequence). CDR3 bases: TGCAGTGCTAGAGATCCCGGGACTACTCCCAACAATGAGCAGTTCTTC. This sequence encodes CSARDPGTTPNNEQFF.

The chain has TRBV20-1 and TRBJ1-1, with D hard to call. The CDR3 extends over 12 amino acids. V dropped 3 bases and J dropped 1 base, with 6 bases sitting between them. Germline V lookup: CDR1 DFQATT, CDR2 SNEGSKA (reference sequence). The CDR3 loop is CSASFRNTEAFF. The CDR3 DNA reads TGCAGTGCTAGCTTTCGGAACACTGAAGCTTTCTTT.

This rearrangement joins TRBV20-1 to TRBJ1-1; D uncertain. Trimming cost V 0 bases and J 1 base, with 12 bases left between them. Germline assignment: CDR1 DFQATT and CDR2 SNEGSKA (reference sequence). This CDR3 has 15 amino acids. The CDR3 region has the DNA TGCAGTGCTAGAGATCATAATTTTCCGAACACTGAAGCTTTCTTT. It is translated as CSARDHNFPNTEAFF.

The gene calls are TRBV30 and TRBJ1-1; D is uncertain. CDR3 length: 13 amino acids. Germline CDR1 reads GTSNPN; CDR2 reads SVGIG (reference sequence). V gave up 5 bases and J gave up 3 bases, with 13 bases separating them. CDR3 amino acids: CAWALSLDTEAFF. CDR3 bases: TGTGCCTGGGCTCTCAGCCTCGACACTGAAGCTTTCTTT.

In this sample, this clonotype turned up once. The J gene is TRBJ1-5, the V gene TRBV7-9, with 8 nucleotides matching TRBD1. Per the germline V gene, CDR1 is SEHNR and CDR2 is FQNEAQ (reference sequence). With 1 base clipped from V and 7 bases from J, the junction kept 6 bases outside the gene matches. The CDR3 sequence is 15 residues long. The CDR3 DNA follows: TGTGCCAGCAGCTTAGGGACAGGGAATGGGCAGCCCCAGCATTTT. This translates into CASSLGTGNGQPQHF.

This clonotype was seen only once. CDR3 sequence reads: CASSGSSNQPQHF. The CDR3 bases are TGTGCCAGCAGCGGCTCCAGCAATCAGCCCCAGCATTTT. This rearrangement joins TRBV3-1 to TRBJ1-5; D uncertain. Between the trimmed V and J ends, which lost 5 bases and 1 base, there was a span of 6 bases. CDR1 LGHDT and CDR2 YNNKEL come from the germline V gene (reference sequence). The CDR3 covers 13 residues.

The chain uses TRBV5-1 and TRBJ1-2, with a weak D call TRBD1 (5 bases). Germline lookup yields CDR1 SGHRS and CDR2 YFSETQ. The CDR3 has 15 amino acids. With 0 bases removed from V and 4 bases from J, the gap between germline ends came to 13 bases. CDR3 nucleotides: TGCGCCAGCAGCTTGGACGAGAAGGGGAGCTATGGCTACACCTTC. Translation: CASSLDEKGSYGYTF.

The genes are TRBV2 and TRBJ1-2; 7 positions match TRBD1. With V trimmed by 6 bases and J by 6 bases, 7 bases remained unmatched. The CDR3 sequence is 13 residues long. CDR1 and CDR2 (germline): SNHLY, FYNNEI. The CDR3 DNA follows: TGTGCCAGCAGCGAGGGGGCATCGGATGGCTACACCTTC. Translated, it gives CASSEGASDGYTF. Supplemented by reference TRBV2 and TRBJ1-2, the full variable domain reads EPEVTQTPSHQVTQMGQEVILRCVPISNHLYFYWYRQILGQKVEFLVSFYNNEISEKSEIFDDQFSVERPDGSNFTLKIRSTKLEDSAMYFCASSEGASDGYTFGSGTRLTVV.

J is TRBJ2-3 and V is TRBV25-1; the D is unclear. The CDR3 contains 11 residues. Trimming took 4 bases from V and 10 from J, leaving 9 bases between them. Germline assignment: CDR1 MGHDK and CDR2 SYGVNS. In nucleotides, the CDR3 is TGTGCCAGCAGTGCGGCATGGGCGCAGTATTTT. It yields the protein CASSAAWAQYF.

This chain connects TRBV12-3 or TRBV12-4 to TRBJ1-1, with TRBD1 as a possible D gene (6 bases). The CDR3 is 14 amino acids. V lost 6 bases to trimming and J lost 0 bases, with 11 bases between them. The CDR3 bases are TGTGCCAGCAGAAGACAGGACATGAACACTGAAGCTTTCTTT. The encoded protein is CASRRQDMNTEAFF.

The rearrangement links TRBV20-1 to TRBJ2-3, with TRBD2 identical over 11 bases. The CDR3 is 15 amino acids. The trim removed 6 bases at V and 0 bases at J, leaving 5 bases unmatched. Germline CDR1 reads DFQATT; CDR2 reads SNEGSKA (reference sequence). The CDR3 is CSATGLAASTDTQYF. The CDR3 DNA reads as TGCAGTGCGACGGGACTAGCGGCTAGCACAGATACGCAGTATTTT.

The chain recombines TRBV30 with TRBJ2-2; D is ambiguous. V lost 2 bases and J 0 bases, leaving 10 bases between the germline ends. The CDR3 sequence is 15 residues long. From germline, CDR1 is GTSNPN and CDR2 SVGIG (reference sequence). The CDR3 reads CAWSSGLANTGELFF. DNA for the CDR3: TGTGCCTGGAGTAGTGGTCTCGCGAACACCGGGGAGCTGTTTTTT.

DNA of the CDR3: TGTGCCAGCAGCCTACTAGCGGGAGGGCGAGAGACCCAGTACTTC. Its protein is CASSLLAGGRETQYF. The V gene is TRBV5-4, the J gene TRBJ2-5; the match to TRBD2 covers 13 bases. CDR1 and CDR2 from the germline V gene are SGHNT and YYREEE (reference sequence). V was pared by 4 bases and J by 4 bases, with 4 bases of the junction left unmatched. The CDR3 sequence is 15 residues long.

J is TRBJ2-1 and V is TRBV11-2; 8 nucleotides line up with TRBD2. Germline V gene sequence: CDR1 SGHAT, CDR2 FQNNGV. Trimming at V came to 0 bases and at J to 9 bases, leaving 10 bases not matched to a gene. The CDR3 has 16 residues. The CDR3 nucleotides read TGTGCCAGCAGCTTAGACCTTTCAGCGGGAGTGGTTGAGCAGTTCTTC. It codes for CASSLDLSAGVVEQFF.

The chain couples TRBV3-1 to TRBJ2-1; D unclear. Trimming shortened V by 0 bases and J by 12 bases, and 9 bases separated the two germline ends. The CDR3 is made up of 12 amino acids. Germline CDR1 is LGHDT and CDR2 is YNNKEL (reference sequence). CDR3 coding DNA: TGTGCCAGCAGCCAAGACTGGGTAGGGCAGTTCTTC. This sequence encodes CASSQDWVGQFF.

The chain recombines TRBV20-1 with TRBJ2-1; TRBD2 might be the D (6 bases). The CDR3 has 15 residues. Per the germline V gene, CDR1 is DFQATT and CDR2 is SNEGSKA (reference sequence). Trimming cost V 6 bases and J 8 bases, with 23 bases left between them. The CDR3 sequence: CSAGPSGGTRDEQFF. CDR3 coding DNA: TGCAGTGCGGGACCTTCTGGCGGGACTCGGGATGAGCAGTTCTTC.

The genes are TRBV14 and TRBJ1-5; no definite D call. Looked up from germline, CDR1 is SGHDN and CDR2 is FVKESK. This CDR3 region has 13 residues. V shed 2 bases and J shed 5 bases, with 7 bases lying between them. The CDR3 loop reads CASSQFLHQPQHF. The DNA for the CDR3 is TGTGCCAGCAGCCAATTTTTACATCAGCCCCAGCATTTT.

The J gene is TRBJ1-1, the V gene TRBV19; no firm D call. With 3 bases removed from V and 5 bases from J, the gap between germline ends came to 4 bases. Per the germline V gene, CDR1 is LNHDA and CDR2 is SQIVND (reference sequence). The CDR3 spans 11 residues. This CDR3 is CASSIATEAFF. In DNA form, the CDR3 reads TGTGCCAGTAGTATCGCGACTGAAGCTTTCTTT.

The table lists this clonotype with a few counts. This chain links TRBV18 with TRBJ2-1; D gene ambiguous. Germline values: CDR1 KGHSH, CDR2 LQKENI. Trimming left V 2 bases short and J 2 bases short, with 4 bases between. The CDR3 sequence is 13 residues long. In nucleotides, the CDR3 is TGTGCCAGCTCACCAGGGCCCTACAATGAGCAGTTCTTC. Protein: CASSPGPYNEQFF.

The chain joins TRBV15 to TRBJ2-7, with D tentatively TRBD1 or TRBD2 (5 bases each). CDR1 is LNHNV, CDR2 YYDKDF, per germline (reference sequence). Trimming took off 1 base at V and 7 bases at J, with 17 bases between the two ends. The CDR3 sequence is 15 residues long. DNA for the CDR3: TGTGCCACCAGCAGAGGTGGGAGCGGAACAGGAGAGCAGTACTTC. It translates to CATSRGGSGTGEQYF.

The chain has TRBV30 and TRBJ2-1; D is ambiguous. Trimming stripped 6 bases from V and 9 bases from J, with 9 bases between. The CDR3 totals 10 residues. CDR1 GTSNPN and CDR2 SVGIG come from the germline V gene (reference sequence). The CDR3 sequence is CACSGIEQFF. The CDR3 DNA reads TGTGCCTGCTCTGGCATTGAGCAGTTCTTC.